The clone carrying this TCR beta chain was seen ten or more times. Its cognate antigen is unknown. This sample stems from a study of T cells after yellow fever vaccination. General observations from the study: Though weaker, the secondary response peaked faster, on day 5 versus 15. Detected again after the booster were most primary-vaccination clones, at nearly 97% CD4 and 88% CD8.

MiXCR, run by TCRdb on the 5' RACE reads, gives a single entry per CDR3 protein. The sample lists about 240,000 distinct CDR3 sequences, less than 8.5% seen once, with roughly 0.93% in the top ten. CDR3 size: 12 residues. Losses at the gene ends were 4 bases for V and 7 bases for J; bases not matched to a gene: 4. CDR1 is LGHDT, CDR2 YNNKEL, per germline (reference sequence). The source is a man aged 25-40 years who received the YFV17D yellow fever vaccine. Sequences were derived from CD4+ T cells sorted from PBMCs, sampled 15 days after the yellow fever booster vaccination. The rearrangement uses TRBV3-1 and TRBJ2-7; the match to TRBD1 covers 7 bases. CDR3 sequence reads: CASSLDRAEQYF. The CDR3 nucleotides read TGTGCCAGCAGCCTCGACAGGGCTGAGCAGTACTTC.